These T cell receptor beta chains were read from a single sample in a study of cytomegalovirus exposure and HLA in healthy donors. TCRdb's table, derived via immunoSEQ multiplex PCR, lists solely in-frame clones and lacks some. The top ten clones hold approximately 2.9% of a sample with 180,000 or so clones, about four fifths of them seen once. The source material was PBMCs. All receptors come from a female donor in good health and CMV-seronegative. Each CDR3 is given with its conserved first and last residue. A D gene is named only where the DNA matches it firmly. Expanded clones are given a class, and other clones once, few, many or no size at all.

j_gene,v_gene,d_gene,abundance,CDR3aa,CDR3nt
TRBJ2-1,TRBV11-3,TRBD2,once,CASSLAIAGVNEQFF,TGTGCCAGCAGCTTAGCTATAGCGGGAGTAAATGAGCAGTTCTTC
TRBJ1-1,TRBV28,NA,NA,CASSFFGQLAFF,TGTGCCAGCAGTTTTTTTGGGCAGCTGGCTTTCTTT
TRBJ2-1,TRBV19,NA,NA,CASSIVLAFSEQFF,TGTGCCAGTAGTATAGTGCTAGCTTTCAGTGAGCAGTTCTTC
TRBJ1-5,TRBV30,TRBD1,NA,CAWSRGQVGNQPQHF,TGTGCCTGGAGCCGCGGACAGGTGGGGAATCAGCCCCAGCATTTT
TRBJ2-2,TRBV7-2,TRBD2,few,CASIKREVAGELFF,TGTGCCAGCATCAAGCGGGAGGTAGCCGGGGAGCTGTTTTTT
TRBJ2-7,TRBV6-1,TRBD1,NA,CASRGTGRASEQYF,TGTGCCAGCAGGGGGACAGGGCGTGCGTCCGAGCAGTACTTC
TRBJ2-1,TRBV4-2,TRBD2,NA,CASSQAASGNNEQFF,TGTGCCAGCAGCCAAGCGGCTAGCGGAAACAATGAGCAGTTCTTC
TRBJ2-5,TRBV14,TRBD1,NA,CASSQVIKTDRDQETQYF,TGTGCCAGCAGCCAAGTTATAAAAACGGACAGGGATCAAGAGACCCAGTACTTC
TRBJ2-7,TRBV29-1,TRBD1,NA,CSVQTGDEQYF,TGCAGCGTGCAGACAGGGGACGAGCAGTACTTC
TRBJ1-3,TRBV18,TRBD1,NA,CASSRVPGGSGNTIYF,TGTGCCAGCTCACGAGTTCCAGGGGGGTCTGGAAACACCATATATTTT
TRBJ1-6,TRBV7-9,TRBD1,NA,CASRLGTVGSPLHF,TGTGCCAGCAGATTGGGGACAGTGGGTTCACCCCTCCACTTT
TRBJ1-6,TRBV6-1,TRBD1,NA,CASSRGQINSPLHF,TGTGCCAGCAGCAGGGGACAGATCAATTCACCCCTCCACTTT
TRBJ1-5,TRBV30,TRBD1,NA,CAWTDRGTQPQHF,TGTGCCTGGACAGACAGGGGAACACAGCCCCAGCATTTT
TRBJ2-7,TRBV19,NA,NA,CASSSGGTYEQYF,TGTGCCAGTAGTAGCGGCGGCACCTACGAGCAGTACTTC
TRBJ2-3,TRBV7-5,NA,once,CARSPTGGPTDTQYF,TGTGCCAGAAGCCCGACAGGTGGACCCACAGATACGCAGTATTTT
TRBJ2-7,TRBV30,TRBD1,NA,CAWSVGQGTGEQYF,TGTGCCTGGAGTGTCGGACAGGGAACAGGCGAGCAGTACTTC
TRBJ2-5,TRBV28,TRBD2,few,CASSFSSGGETQYF,TGTGCCAGCAGTTTCAGCTCGGGGGGAGAGACCCAGTACTTC
TRBJ1-2,TRBV19,TRBD1,NA,CASSIVPGGNYGYTF,TGTGCCAGTAGTATAGTCCCAGGGGGGAACTATGGCTACACCTTC
TRBJ2-1,TRBV11-2,NA,NA,CASSLELSSYNEQFF,TGTGCCAGCAGCTTAGAGCTGAGCTCCTACAATGAGCAGTTCTTC
TRBJ2-1,TRBV9,NA,NA,CATGGLQHNEQFF,TGTGCCACCGGGGGACTTCAGCACAATGAGCAGTTCTTC
TRBJ2-1,TRBV5-6,TRBD2,NA,CASSFTGTSKLEQFF,TGTGCCAGCAGCTTCACCGGGACTAGCAAGTTAGAGCAGTTCTTC
TRBJ1-3,TRBV30,NA,NA,CAWSRLSGNTIYF,TGTGCCTGGAGTCGACTGTCTGGAAACACCATATATTTT
TRBJ2-5,TRBV7-3,NA,NA,CASSLTPGEHRETQYF,TGTGCCAGCAGCTTAACCCCGGGGGAACATAGGGAGACCCAGTACTTC
TRBJ2-7,TRBV5-1,NA,NA,CASSNKDSTYSYEQYF,TGCGCCAGCAGCAACAAGGACTCGACCTACTCCTACGAGCAGTACTTC
TRBJ2-7,TRBV18,TRBD1,NA,CASSTRDRGFYEQYF,TGTGCCAGCTCAACCCGGGACAGGGGGTTTTACGAGCAGTACTTC
TRBJ1-1,TRBV10-3,TRBD1,NA,CATNWDRNTEAFF,TGTGCCACGAACTGGGACAGGAACACTGAAGCTTTCTTT
TRBJ2-1,TRBV7-9,TRBD1,NA,CASSLGQIYNEQFF,TGTGCCAGCAGCTTGGGACAGATATACAATGAGCAGTTCTTC
TRBJ1-1,TRBV7-9,NA,NA,CASTSVLGVEAFF,TGTGCCAGCACCTCCGTCCTGGGAGTGGAAGCTTTCTTT
TRBJ2-7,TRBV5-1,TRBD1,few,CASSFGAGGSYEQYF,TGCGCCAGCAGCTTTGGGGCAGGGGGATCCTACGAGCAGTACTTC
TRBJ2-1,TRBV23-1,NA,NA,CASRQGQDMHEQFF,TGCGCCAGCAGACAGGGTCAGGACATGCATGAGCAGTTCTTC
TRBJ1-3,TRBV11-2,TRBD1,NA,CASSLVPGQGGNTIYF,TGTGCCAGCAGCTTAGTCCCGGGACAGGGGGGAAACACCATATATTTT
TRBJ1-5,TRBV5-8,NA,few,CASSSGFRGQPQHF,TGTGCCAGCAGCTCGGGCTTTCGGGGTCAGCCCCAGCATTTT
TRBJ1-4,TRBV4-2,NA,NA,CASSQAVGATNEKLFF,TGTGCCAGCAGCCAAGCCGTCGGAGCAACTAATGAAAAACTGTTTTTT